This T cell receptor (beta chain) comes out of a study of read filtering for tumor transcriptome and immune sequencing. Overall study findings and caveats: RNA-seq captured clonotypes less deeply and reliably than IR-seq. About 77% of IR-seq clonotypes had a single read, yet these held approximately 3.7% of reads.

This clonotype was recorded many times. Its matching antigen is unknown. Sampling of bone marrow took place during active disease in every patient. From about 0.4 ug of RNA, a library with molecular barcoded alpha/delta and beta/gamma adaptors was made. TCRdb re-called the reads through MiXCR, storing one row per CDR3 protein. The repertoire consists of some 62,000 distinct CDR3 sequences, with approximately 14% occurring once and the leading ten covering over 40%. CDR3 length: 11 residues. V was trimmed by 5 bases and J by 6 bases, leaving 7 bases between them. Per the germline V gene, CDR1 is SQVTM and CDR2 is ANQGSEA.

The TCR originated in a donor older than 35 with multiple myeloma. Source material: a population of CD138-negative cells sorted from bone marrow. The V call is TRBV29-1, the J call TRBJ2-2; no clear D. CDR3 sequence (DNA): TGCAGCGTTCGATCATCCGGGGAGCTGTTTTTT. Translation gives CSVRSSGELFF.